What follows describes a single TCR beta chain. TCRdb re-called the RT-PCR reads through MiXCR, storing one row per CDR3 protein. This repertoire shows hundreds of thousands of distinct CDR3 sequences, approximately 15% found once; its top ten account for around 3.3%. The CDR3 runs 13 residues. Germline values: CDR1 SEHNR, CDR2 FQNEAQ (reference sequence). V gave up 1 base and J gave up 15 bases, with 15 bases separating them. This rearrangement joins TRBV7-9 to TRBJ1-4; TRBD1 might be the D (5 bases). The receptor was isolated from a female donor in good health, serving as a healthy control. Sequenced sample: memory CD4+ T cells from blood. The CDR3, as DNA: TGTGCCAGCAGCTTAGACAGGTTGGGAAGAGTGTTTTTT. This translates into CASSLDRLGRVFF.